The 22 T cell receptor beta chains in this list originate from one sample, sequenced in a study of T-cell memory formation after mild COVID-19. TCRdb re-analysed the 5' RACE reads in MiXCR, keeping a single row per CDR3 protein. The sample has roughly 380,000 distinct CDR3 sequences, under 30% seen once. Source material: PBMCs or a T cell subset sorted from them (not recorded which). Receptors originate from an adult woman who had mild COVID-19 (a few samples of this study predate the infection). Cell type and time point are not known.

V gene TRBV6-1 combines with J gene TRBJ2-5; TRBD2 is a possible D gene (5 bases). This CDR3 is 15 amino acids long. The V gene lost 7 bases and the J gene lost 2 bases, with 17 bases spanning the gap. The germline V gene has CDR1 MNHNS and CDR2 SASEGT. CDR3 amino acids: CASIGLGRVQETQYF. Written as DNA, the CDR3 is TGTGCCAGCATCGGCCTAGGGCGGGTACAAGAGACCCAGTACTTC.

The chain is built from TRBV15 and TRBJ1-4, with D possibly being TRBD1 (6 bases). The CDR3 extends over 15 amino acids. CDR1 and CDR2 from the germline V gene are LNHNV and YYDKDF (reference sequence). With 1 base removed from V and 2 bases from J, the gap between germline ends came to 8 bases. The CDR3: CATSRAGETNEKLFF. The CDR3 DNA reads as TGTGCCACCAGCAGAGCAGGGGAGACTAATGAAAAACTGTTTTTT.

The chain has TRBV7-9 and TRBJ2-1; TRBD2 matches at 7 bases. The germline V gene encodes CDR1 SEHNR and CDR2 FQNEAQ (reference sequence). CDR3 length: 13 amino acids. V dropped 7 bases and J dropped 9; count of bases not matched to a gene: 9. In DNA, the CDR3 is TGTGCCAGCACCTTCGCGGGCGGGAGTGAGCAGTTCTTC. Translated: CASTFAGGSEQFF. Full variable domain (remainder filled in from reference TRBV7-9 and TRBJ2-1): DTGVSQNPRHKITKRGQNVTFRCDPISEHNRLYWYRQTLGQGPEFLTYFQNEAQLEKSRLLSDRFSAERPKGSFSTLEIQRTEQGDSAMYLCASTFAGGSEQFFGPGTRLTVL.

The table lists this clonotype with a few counts. The rearrangement links TRBV5-6 to TRBJ2-7, with 8 bases aligning to TRBD1. After removal of 2 bases from V and 6 bases from J, the junction contained 13 bases not matched to a gene. The CDR3 length is 16 residues. CDR1 is SGHDT and CDR2 is YYEEEE in the germline V gene. The CDR3 protein is CASSFSPGGELGEQYF. Here the CDR3 DNA reads TGTGCCAGCAGCTTTTCGCCAGGGGGCGAGTTGGGCGAGCAGTACTTC.

J is TRBJ2-3 and V is TRBV13; D not resolved. Trimming took off 4 bases at V and 6 bases at J, with 11 bases between the two ends. This CDR3 comprises 13 residues. Germline lookup yields CDR1 PRHDT and CDR2 FYEKMQ (reference sequence). The CDR3 nucleotides read TGTGCCAGCAGCTCAACAGTGGGGGATACGCAGTATTTT. It codes for CASSSTVGDTQYF.

V usage is TRBV19 and J usage is TRBJ2-3; D possibly corresponds to TRBD2 (6 bases). CDR3 length equals 14 residues. With 3 bases removed from V and 5 bases from J, the gap between germline ends came to 12 bases. CDR1 LNHDA and CDR2 SQIVND come from the germline V gene (reference sequence). In nucleotides, the CDR3 is TGTGCCAGTAGTATCCGCGGGGCGGGAGATACGCAGTATTTT. Its translation: CASSIRGAGDTQYF.

The chain couples TRBV12-3 or TRBV12-4 to TRBJ2-4; D uncertain. This CDR3 spans 11 amino acids. V lost 4 bases and J lost 6, with 4 bases in between. CDR3 DNA sequence: TGTGCCAGCAGTTCACCAAACATTCAGTACTTC. This gives the protein CASSSPNIQYF.

The J gene is TRBJ1-1, the V gene TRBV14, with D hard to call. The germline CDR1 and CDR2 sequences are SGHDN and FVKESK. Trimming cost V 1 base and J 5 bases, with 14 bases left between them. This CDR3 region has 15 residues. Here the CDR3 DNA reads TGTGCCAGCAGCCAAGCCCACATTAGGAGGACTGAAGCTTTCTTT. Its translation is CASSQAHIRRTEAFF.

This clonotype was picked up one time. V usage is TRBV15 and J usage is TRBJ2-7; D gene ambiguous. Germline CDR1 is LNHNV and CDR2 is YYDKDF (reference sequence). Trimming took 1 base from V and 0 from J, leaving 7 bases between them. CDR3 size: 14 residues. CDR3 in DNA: TGTGCCACCAGCAGAGTCAAGAGCTCCTACGAGCAGTACTTC. It encodes CATSRVKSSYEQYF.

This clonotype was recorded a few times. The CDR3 sequence: CASSPGTALEAFF. The CDR3 DNA sequence: TGTGCCAGCAGTCCCGGGACAGCTCTTGAAGCTTTCTTT. The chain recombines TRBV12-3 or TRBV12-4 with TRBJ1-1, with 7 nucleotides matching TRBD1. V lost 5 bases, J lost 7 bases, and 7 bases stayed unmatched. The CDR3 has 13 residues.

This clonotype was observed a few times. The J gene is TRBJ1-5, the V gene TRBV29-1, with a tentative D call TRBD1 (5 bases). The CDR3 loop spans 15 amino acids. The germline V and J ends were trimmed by 5 bases and 2 bases, with 16 bases remaining between them. Germline-derived CDR1 and CDR2 are SQVTM and ANQGSEA. The CDR3: CSVSGVRGGNQPQHF. The CDR3 DNA is TGCAGCGTTAGTGGTGTTAGGGGTGGCAATCAGCCCCAGCATTTT.

This sequence joins TRBV7-9 and TRBJ2-1; 9 nucleotides line up with TRBD1. Germline CDR1 is SEHNR and CDR2 is FQNEAQ (reference sequence). V shed 2 bases and J 9 bases; nucleotides not matched to a gene: 8. The length of the CDR3 is 15 residues. CDR3 residues: CASSLLRDRVGEQFF. CDR3 nucleotide sequence: TGTGCCAGCAGCTTATTGCGGGACAGGGTTGGTGAGCAGTTCTTC.

This chain connects TRBV29-1 to TRBJ2-7; TRBD1 agrees at 8 bases. Losses at the gene ends were 6 bases for V and 2 bases for J; bases not matched to a gene: 12. Germline-derived CDR1 and CDR2 are SQVTM and ANQGSEA. The length of the CDR3 is 15 residues. The CDR3 bases are TGCAGCGTCCTCGATAGGACAGGGTCGACCTACGAGCAGTACTTC. Its translation is CSVLDRTGSTYEQYF.

This clonotype was seen a handful of times. The gene calls are TRBV20-1 and TRBJ1-1; TRBD1 might be the D (5 bases). There are 14 residues in the CDR3. The germline CDR1 and CDR2 sequences are DFQATT and SNEGSKA (reference sequence). V was shortened by 6 bases and J by 1 base, with 15 bases between the two germline ends. The CDR3: CSARRQGGNTEAFF. DNA of the CDR3: TGCAGTGCCCGGCGCCAGGGAGGGAACACTGAAGCTTTCTTT.

This clonotype was seen a few times. This sequence joins TRBV7-9 and TRBJ2-7; D is perhaps TRBD1 (6 bases). The CDR3 has 14 residues. CDR1 and CDR2 (germline): SEHNR, FQNEAQ (reference sequence). The ends were cut back, 5 bases at V and 0 bases at J, with 11 bases in the middle. In DNA, the CDR3 is TGTGCCAGCAGCGAGCGCAGGGGCTCCTACGAGCAGTACTTC. Translated, it gives CASSERRGSYEQYF.

A word on this clonotype: Likely a read error: the CDR3 ends without its conserved phenylalanine or tryptophan. Because the CDR3's place on the DNA is in doubt, the DNA is left out and the CDR3 is given as listed by TCRdb. The chain combines TRBV20-1 with TRBJ2-3. The length of the CDR3 is 9 amino acids, counting both ends. CDR1 is DFQATT, CDR2 SNEGSKA, per germline (reference sequence). CDR3 in amino acids: CSSPMSKII.

This clonotype was seen only a few times. This rearrangement joins TRBV5-1 to TRBJ2-5; TRBD2 matches 7 bases. Germline V gene data show CDR1 as SGHRS and CDR2 as YFSETQ. The junction had 6 bases not matched to a gene; V was cut back by 0 bases and J by 1 base. The CDR3 is made up of 16 amino acids. The CDR3 reads CASSLEPSGSQETQYF. CDR3 sequence (DNA): TGCGCCAGCAGCTTGGAGCCTAGCGGAAGCCAAGAGACCCAGTACTTC.

The CDR3 sequence: CASSPTDWGTEAFF. The CDR3 nucleotides are TGTGCCAGCAGCCCAACGGACTGGGGCACTGAAGCTTTCTTT. The chain is built from TRBV12-3 or TRBV12-4 and TRBJ1-1; D remains ambiguous. The CDR3 covers 14 residues. The V and J ends lost 6 bases and 4 bases respectively, with 15 bases between them.

V usage is TRBV5-1 and J usage is TRBJ2-5; D not resolved. Looked up from germline, CDR1 is SGHRS and CDR2 is YFSETQ. V dropped 0 bases and J dropped 1 base, with 7 bases sitting between them. The CDR3 extends over 14 amino acids. The CDR3 sequence is CASSLEYSQETQYF. The CDR3 nucleotides read TGCGCCAGCAGCTTGGAGTACAGCCAAGAGACCCAGTACTTC.

The DNA of the CDR3 is TGCAGCGCCCGGGGCGGGAGCGCCTACAATGAGCAGTTCTTC. As protein: CSARGGSAYNEQFF. V usage is TRBV29-1 and J usage is TRBJ2-1; 7 positions match TRBD2. Germline values: CDR1 SQVTM, CDR2 ANQGSEA. The CDR3 has 14 residues. V was clipped by 7 bases and J by 2 bases; unmatched bases: 8.

The V call is TRBV9, the J call TRBJ1-4; no clear D. The V end was cut by 0 bases, the J end by 7 bases, with 13 bases between. The germline CDR1 and CDR2 sequences are SGDLS and YYNGEE. The CDR3 contains 15 residues. The CDR3 bases are TGTGCCAGCAGCGTAGCGGGAGGGTTCGGTGAAAAACTGTTTTTT. As protein: CASSVAGGFGEKLFF.

The chain carries TRBV29-1 and TRBJ2-5, with TRBD2 matching over 12 bases. This CDR3 has 16 residues. The germline gives CDR1 SQVTM, CDR2 ANQGSEA. Unmatched junction bases numbered 14, after V lost 7 bases and J lost 5 bases. The CDR3 here is CSAAMTSGRSLETQYF. The CDR3, as DNA: TGCAGCGCCGCGATGACTAGCGGGAGAAGTTTGGAGACCCAGTACTTC.